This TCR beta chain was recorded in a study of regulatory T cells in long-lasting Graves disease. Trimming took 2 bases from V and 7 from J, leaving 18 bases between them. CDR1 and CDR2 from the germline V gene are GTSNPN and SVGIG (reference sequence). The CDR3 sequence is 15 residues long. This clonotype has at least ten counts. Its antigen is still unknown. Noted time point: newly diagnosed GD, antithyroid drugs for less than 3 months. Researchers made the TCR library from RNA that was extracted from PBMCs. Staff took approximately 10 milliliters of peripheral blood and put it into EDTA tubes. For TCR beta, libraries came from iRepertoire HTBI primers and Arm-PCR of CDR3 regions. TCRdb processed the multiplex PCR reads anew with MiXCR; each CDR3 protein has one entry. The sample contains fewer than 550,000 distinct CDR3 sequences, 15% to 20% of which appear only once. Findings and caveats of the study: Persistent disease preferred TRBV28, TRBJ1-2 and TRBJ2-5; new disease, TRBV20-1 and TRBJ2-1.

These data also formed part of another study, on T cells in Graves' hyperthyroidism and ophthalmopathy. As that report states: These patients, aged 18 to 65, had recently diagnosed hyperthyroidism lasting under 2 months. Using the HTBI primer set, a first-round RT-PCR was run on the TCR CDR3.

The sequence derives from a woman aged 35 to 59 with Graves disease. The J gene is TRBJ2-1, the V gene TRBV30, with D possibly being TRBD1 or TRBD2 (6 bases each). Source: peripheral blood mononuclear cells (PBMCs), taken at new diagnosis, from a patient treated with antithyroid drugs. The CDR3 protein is CAWSSRGAMRNEQFF. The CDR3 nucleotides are TGTGCCTGGAGTAGTAGGGGGGCGATGAGGAATGAGCAGTTCTTC.